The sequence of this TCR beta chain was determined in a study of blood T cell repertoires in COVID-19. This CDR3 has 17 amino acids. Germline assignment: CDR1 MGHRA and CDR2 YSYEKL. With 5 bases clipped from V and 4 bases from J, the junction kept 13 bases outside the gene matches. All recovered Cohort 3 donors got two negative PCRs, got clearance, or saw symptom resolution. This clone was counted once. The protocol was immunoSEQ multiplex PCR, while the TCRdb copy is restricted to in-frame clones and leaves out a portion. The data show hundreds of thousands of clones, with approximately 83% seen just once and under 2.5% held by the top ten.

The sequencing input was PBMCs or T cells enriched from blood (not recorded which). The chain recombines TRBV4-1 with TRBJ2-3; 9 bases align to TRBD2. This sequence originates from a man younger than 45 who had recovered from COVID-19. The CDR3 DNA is TGCGCCAGCAGCGCCAGAATGGGCGGGGGGGCCTCAGATACGCAGTATTTT. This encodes CASSARMGGGASDTQYF.